This entry lists 22 T cell receptor beta chains sequenced from one sample in a study of blood T cell repertoires in COVID-19. Generated by immunoSEQ multiplex PCR, the TCRdb table keeps only in-frame clones and is missing some. The sample holds 300,000 to 350,000 clones; 85% to 90% are singletons and the top ten take 2.9%. The sample was peripheral blood. These receptors originate from a woman under 40 with COVID-19, enrolled during active disease.

The chain joins TRBV28 to TRBJ1-5; D possibly corresponds to TRBD1 (6 bases). Trimming left V 6 bases short and J 4 bases short, with 13 bases between. The germline V gene has CDR1 MDHEN and CDR2 SYDVKM. The CDR3 runs to 14 residues. The CDR3 protein is CASRTQGQNQPQHF. DNA for the CDR3: TGTGCCAGCAGAACACAGGGCCAGAATCAGCCCCAGCATTTT.

The rearrangement joins TRBV28 to TRBJ1-3; TRBD1 agrees at 9 bases. Unmatched junction bases numbered 5, after V lost 5 bases and J lost 3 bases. The CDR3 runs 15 residues. CDR1 is MDHEN, CDR2 SYDVKM, per germline. The DNA of the CDR3 is TGTGCCAGCAGTCTACGGACAGGGGTTGGAAACACCATATATTTT. Protein: CASSLRTGVGNTIYF.

J is TRBJ2-7 and V is TRBV6-5; unclear D gene. The CDR3 spans 11 residues. Germline CDR1 and CDR2: MNHEY and SVGAGI. Trimming pared 2 bases from V and 5 bases from J, leaving 4 bases between. DNA of the CDR3: TGTGCCAGCAGTTACGGAGACGAGCAGTACTTC. It encodes CASSYGDEQYF.

The chain has TRBV10-3 and TRBJ1-5; possibly TRBD1 for D (6 bases). Trimming left V 0 bases short and J 3 bases short, with 12 bases between. The V gene's germline CDR1 is ENHRY and CDR2 SYGVKD. The CDR3 runs to 16 residues. In nucleotides, the CDR3 is TGTGCCATCAGTGAGTCCCGGGACACCTTCAATCAGCCCCAGCATTTT. It codes for CAISESRDTFNQPQHF.

The chain carries TRBV6-5 and TRBJ1-3, with D perhaps TRBD1 (6 bases). The germline CDR1 and CDR2 sequences are MNHEY and SVGAGI. The CDR3 consists of 15 residues. Trimming took off 5 bases at V and 0 bases at J, with 11 bases between the two ends. CDR3 protein: CASSRQAVSGNTIYF. CDR3 bases: TGTGCCAGCAGTAGACAGGCCGTCTCTGGAAACACCATATATTTT.

The chain combines TRBV4-1 with TRBJ2-7; TRBD2 matches 11 bases. This CDR3 region has 15 residues. The J segment lost 1 base and the V segment lost 1 base, leaving 0 bases of the junction unmatched. In germline, CDR1 is MGHRA, CDR2 YSYEKL. The DNA for the CDR3 is TGCGCCAGCAGCCAAGGACTAGCGGGATCCTACGAGCAGTACTTC. Translating gives CASSQGLAGSYEQYF.

This clone was seen just once. The chain carries TRBV5-5 and TRBJ1-2, with D tentatively TRBD1 (5 bases). Germline V gene sequence: CDR1 SGHKS, CDR2 YYEKEE (reference sequence). The CDR3 is 15 residues long. Trimming pared 6 bases from V and 4 bases from J, leaving 19 bases between. CDR3 loop: CASNDWGGPSYGYTF. CDR3 DNA: TGTGCCAGCAACGATTGGGGGGGACCGAGCTATGGCTACACCTTC.

The chain combines TRBV4-1 with TRBJ1-6; 9 bases match TRBD1. V gave up 1 base and J gave up 4 bases; unmatched junction bases: 2. Germline CDR1 and CDR2: MGHRA and YSYEKL. The CDR3 contains 16 residues. The CDR3 nucleotides read TGCGCCAGCAGCCAAGGACAGGGGGGTTATAATTCACCCCTCCACTTT. Its translation: CASSQGQGGYNSPLHF.

The sample holds one count of this clone. CDR3 amino acids: CASSDRVGSSYNEQFF. The CDR3 DNA reads TGCGCCAGCAGCGACCGGGTCGGAAGCTCCTACAATGAGCAGTTCTTC. J is TRBJ2-1 and V is TRBV4-1, with D hard to call. Deletions cut 5 bases from V and 0 bases from J, with 14 bases between. The CDR3 contains 16 residues. Per the germline V gene, CDR1 is MGHRA and CDR2 is YSYEKL.

The V call is TRBV27, the J call TRBJ2-7, with D perhaps matching TRBD1 (5 bases). Germline-derived CDR1 and CDR2 are MNHEY and SMNVEV (reference sequence). The CDR3 length is 15 residues. V was clipped by 6 bases and J by 0 bases, with 15 bases between them. This CDR3 reads CASRESRAPSYEQYF. CDR3 in DNA: TGTGCCAGCAGAGAAAGCAGGGCCCCCTCCTACGAGCAGTACTTC.

A single count supports this clone. This chain links TRBV9 with TRBJ2-2, with 7 bases matching TRBD1. Germline trimming cut 0 bases from V and 6 bases from J; bases unmatched to any gene: 5. Germline V gives CDR1 SGDLS, CDR2 YYNGEE. The CDR3 sequence is 15 residues long. CDR3 sequence reads: CASSVGRQGAGELFF. CDR3 in DNA: TGTGCCAGCAGCGTAGGGAGGCAGGGGGCCGGGGAGCTGTTTTTT.

The J gene is TRBJ1-2, the V gene TRBV7-2; 11 bases align to TRBD1. This CDR3 is built from 15 residues. The V and J ends lost 5 bases and 8 bases, in that order; junction bases with no gene match: 10. The germline V gene has CDR1 SGHTA and CDR2 FQGNSA. Here the CDR3 reads CASSPTGQGAWGYTF. The CDR3 bases are TGTGCCAGCAGCCCTACCGGACAGGGGGCTTGGGGCTACACCTTC.

This chain joins TRBV3-1 (or the pseudogene TRBV3-2) and TRBJ1-2; no reliable D call. The CDR3 length is 13 residues. Germline V CDR1 and CDR2: LGHDT, YNNKEL (reference sequence). With 2 bases removed from V and 5 bases from J, the gap between germline ends came to 9 bases. The DNA for the CDR3 is TGTGCCAGCAGCCAAACAGCTTTTTATGGCTACACCTTC. Residues: CASSQTAFYGYTF.

The table lists this clone with a count of one. This chain connects TRBV27 to TRBJ2-1; D may be TRBD2 (6 bases). The V gene lost 1 base and the J gene lost 6 bases, with 10 bases spanning the gap. Germline CDR1 is MNHEY and CDR2 is SMNVEV (reference sequence). The CDR3 is 14 residues long. In DNA, the CDR3 is TGTGCCAGCAGTTTATTACTAGCCGGCAATGAGCAGTTCTTC. Translated: CASSLLLAGNEQFF.

The chain employs TRBV30 and TRBJ2-2, with 7 bases that match TRBD2. From germline, CDR1 is GTSNPN and CDR2 SVGIG (reference sequence). This CDR3 has 15 amino acids. V trimming: 3 bases; J trimming: 0 bases; junction bases outside the gene matches: 4. The CDR3: CAWRVRGANTGELFF. The CDR3 region has the DNA TGTGCCTGGAGAGTACGGGGGGCGAACACCGGGGAGCTGTTTTTT.

V and J are TRBV6-2 or TRBV6-3 and TRBJ2-3; D is uncertain. Germline lookup yields CDR1 MNHEY and CDR2 SVGEGT. Trimming took off 5 bases at V and 3 bases at J, with 3 bases between the two ends. The CDR3 runs to 11 residues. The CDR3 reads CASSLTDTQYF. As DNA, the CDR3 is TGTGCCAGCAGTCTTACAGATACGCAGTATTTT.

V and J are TRBV2 and TRBJ2-2, with 8 bases that match TRBD2. There are 16 residues in the CDR3. V dropped 2 bases and J dropped 8; count of bases not matched to a gene: 10. Germline CDR1 is SNHLY and CDR2 is FYNNEI. CDR3 sequence: CASSETPGTSSGELFF. The CDR3 region has the DNA TGTGCCAGCAGTGAAACCCCCGGGACTAGTTCTGGGGAGCTGTTTTTT. Full variable domain (missing parts from reference TRBV2 and TRBJ2-2): EPEVTQTPSHQVTQMGQEVILRCVPISNHLYFYWYRQILGQKVEFLVSFYNNEISEKSEIFDDQFSVERPDGSNFTLKIRSTKLEDSAMYFCASSETPGTSSGELFFGEGSRLTVL.

This clone showed up just a few times. The rearrangement uses TRBV7-9 and TRBJ1-2; 9 bases line up with TRBD1. CDR1 is SEHNR, CDR2 FQNEAQ, per germline (reference sequence). The CDR3 totals 15 residues. V dropped 5 bases and J dropped 0; count of bases not matched to a gene: 4. The chain's CDR3 is CASSIRTGANYGYTF. The CDR3 DNA is TGTGCCAGCAGCATCCGGACAGGGGCTAACTATGGCTACACCTTC.

The J gene is TRBJ1-2, the V gene TRBV5-1, with a tentative D call TRBD1 (5 bases). V lost 4 bases and J 0 bases, leaving 10 bases between the germline ends. Germline V gene lookup returns CDR1 SGHRS and CDR2 YFSETQ. This CDR3 contains 14 residues. The CDR3 spells CASSPTATNYGYTF. CDR3 nucleotide sequence: TGCGCCAGCAGCCCGACAGCAACTAACTATGGCTACACCTTC.

The rearrangement uses TRBV19 and TRBJ2-7; D possibly corresponds to TRBD2 (5 bases). The CDR3 has 14 amino acids. V was shortened by 3 bases and J by 3 bases, with 12 bases between the two germline ends. Looked up from germline, CDR1 is LNHDA and CDR2 is SQIVND (reference sequence). The CDR3 DNA reads TGTGCCAGTAGTATCTTCGAGGGTGGCTACGAGCAGTACTTC. Amino acid sequence: CASSIFEGGYEQYF.

V gene TRBV11-2 combines with J gene TRBJ2-7, with 7 bases identical to TRBD2. The CDR3 extends over 14 amino acids. The ends lost 1 base at V and 3 bases at J; junction bases unmatched: 3. CDR1 is SGHAT and CDR2 is FQNNGV in the germline V gene. CDR3 residues: CASSLVGGYYEQYF. The CDR3 DNA is TGTGCCAGCAGCTTAGTGGGGGGGTACTACGAGCAGTACTTC.

The V call is TRBV2, the J call TRBJ1-5; 8 bases line up with TRBD1. CDR3 size: 14 residues. Germline V gene data show CDR1 as SNHLY and CDR2 as FYNNEI. Losses at the gene ends were 4 bases for V and 7 bases for J; bases not matched to a gene: 6. Here the CDR3 reads CASSGGQAQQPQHF. Here the CDR3 DNA reads TGTGCCAGCAGTGGGGGACAGGCCCAACAGCCCCAGCATTTT.